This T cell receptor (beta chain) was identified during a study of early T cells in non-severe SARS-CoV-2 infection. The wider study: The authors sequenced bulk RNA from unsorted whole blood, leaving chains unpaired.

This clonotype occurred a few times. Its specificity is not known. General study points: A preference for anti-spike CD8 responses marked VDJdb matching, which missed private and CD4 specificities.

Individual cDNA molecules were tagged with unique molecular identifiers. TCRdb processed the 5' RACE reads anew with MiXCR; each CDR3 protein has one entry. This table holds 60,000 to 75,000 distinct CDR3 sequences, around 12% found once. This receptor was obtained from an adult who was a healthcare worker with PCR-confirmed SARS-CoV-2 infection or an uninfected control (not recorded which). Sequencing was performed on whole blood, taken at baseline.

The CDR3 DNA sequence: TGTGCCAGCAGTGCCGCTAGTGAGCAGTTCTTC. Protein: CASSAASEQFF. This rearrangement joins TRBV2 to TRBJ2-1; D ambiguous. The CDR3 runs 11 residues. V lost 4 bases to trimming and J lost 9 bases, with 7 bases between them. The germline gives CDR1 SNHLY, CDR2 FYNNEI.